This T cell receptor beta chain derives from a study of blood T cell repertoires in COVID-19. Across the study: The analysed material was cDNA or gDNA that came from T cells, B-cell-depleted T cells, or PBMCs.

Which cohort a participant joined came from the clinical history participants gave. This CDR3 is 15 amino acids long. Germline-derived CDR1 and CDR2 are SNHLY and FYNNEI. V lost 6 bases, J lost 4 bases, and 9 bases stayed unmatched. Measured with immunoSEQ multiplex PCR; TCRdb has only the in-frame clones, and not every one. The data hold just over 300,000 clones, with roughly 86% observed a single time. The sequence derives from a woman aged 18-30 years who had recovered from COVID-19. The sample consisted of PBMCs or T cells enriched from blood (not recorded which). The gene calls are TRBV2 and TRBJ1-1; 9 bases are shared with TRBD1. CDR3 sequence: CASRAGTGRGTEAFF. The CDR3 DNA reads TGTGCCAGCAGGGCCGGGACAGGGAGAGGCACTGAAGCTTTCTTT.